The T cell receptor (beta chain) under discussion was sequenced for a study of T cell responses to AZD1222 COVID-19 vaccine. TCRdb keeps only in-frame clones here, not all; method: immunoSEQ multiplex PCR. The sample lists around 110,000 clones; about 90% were seen once. General study points: Close to half of all spike-specific TCRs reportedly target regions of the variants that are unmutated. Spike regions recognized by vaccine-associated CD4 TCRs spanned the protein, led by 160-218 and 743-854. The study sampled repertoires only after the peak T cell response.

In its sample, this clone was seen a few times. The antigen remains undetermined. V lost 0 bases to trimming and J lost 10 bases, with 6 bases between them. The CDR3 extends over 11 amino acids. This specimen consisted of peripheral blood, obtained on day 0 of AZD1222 vaccination. The chain employs TRBV12-3 or TRBV12-4 and TRBJ1-2; the D gene is possibly TRBD1 (5 bases). The TCR comes from an adult in good health. Written as DNA, the CDR3 is TGTGCCAGCAGTTTAGCAGGGGACTACACCTTC. Amino acids: CASSLAGDYTF.